The 4 T cell receptor beta chains in this list originate from one sample, sequenced in a study of shared clonotypes between healthy human individuals. The table came from immunoSEQ multiplex PCR; TCRdb's copy has only in-frame clones and leaves some out. This sample carries 230,000 or so clones, 65% of them seen once, and the ten largest clones take around 10%. What was sequenced was memory CD4+ T cells sorted from blood. Subset specified: CD45RA-negative fraction. Source of these receptors: a man younger than 40 in good health.

The genes are TRBV18 and TRBJ1-1; 8 positions match TRBD1. Germline loops: CDR1 KGHSH, CDR2 LQKENI. J was trimmed by 3 bases and V by 0 bases; bases with no gene match: 9. This CDR3 has 17 residues. CDR3 DNA sequence: TGTGCCAGCTCACCACCGAAGGCAGGGGGCCCGGACACTGAAGCTTTCTTT. As protein: CASSPPKAGGPDTEAFF.

This clone has more than one count but fewer than ten. The chain couples TRBV5-1 to TRBJ2-5; 12 positions match TRBD2. The V gene's germline CDR1 is SGHRS and CDR2 YFSETQ. The CDR3 length is 16 residues. The junction had 8 bases not matched to a gene; V was cut back by 4 bases and J by 4 bases. The CDR3 sequence: CASSRGLAGLTETQYF. The CDR3 coding sequence is TGCGCCAGCAGCCGAGGACTAGCGGGATTGACAGAGACCCAGTACTTC. The variable domain in full, with the rest retrieved from reference TRBV5-1 and TRBJ2-5, is KAGVTQTPRYLIKTRGQQVTLSCSPISGHRSVSWYQQTPGQGLQFLFEYFSETQRNKGNFPGRFSGRQFSNSRSEMNVSTLELGDSALYLCASSRGLAGLTETQYFGPGTRLLVL.

This clone appeared a single time. The chain recombines TRBV15 with TRBJ2-7, with 10 nucleotides matching TRBD2. CDR1 and CDR2 (germline): LNHNV, YYDKDF (reference sequence). This CDR3 has 15 residues. V was clipped by 0 bases and J by 5 bases; unmatched bases: 4. CDR3 in amino acids: CATSRDLAGENEQYF. The CDR3, as DNA: TGTGCCACCAGCAGAGATCTAGCGGGAGAAAACGAGCAGTACTTC.

In this sample, this clone turned up once. The V call is TRBV6-5, the J call TRBJ1-5; no clear D gene. CDR1 and CDR2 from the germline V gene are MNHEY and SVGAGI. The CDR3 is 13 amino acids. V was cut by 2 bases and J by 4 bases, with 6 bases left in between. The CDR3: CASSYMVNQPQHF. The DNA for the CDR3 is TGTGCCAGCAGTTACATGGTTAATCAGCCCCAGCATTTT.